This T cell receptor beta chain was sequenced in a study of tumor-infiltrating lymphocytes in primary liver carcinoma. Bulk tissue was left unsorted, and RNA and DNA were co-extracted from roughly 20-30 mg of it. Study-wide findings and caveats: Found in all five tumor regions were only about 7-25% of top clones.

Germline loops: CDR1 MNHEY, CDR2 SVGAGI. The CDR3 length is 14 residues. V was clipped by 5 bases and J by 7 bases; unmatched bases: 9. TCR beta cDNA came from approximately 540 ng total RNA, primed with a constant-region primer. Generation of the TCR beta libraries relied on three nested multiplex PCR rounds using slightly modified ARM-PCR. Rounds one and two of PCR, each of 10 cycles, were primed with TRBV1-TRBV30 forward primers and a C-beta reverse primer. Each CDR3 protein is one row after TCRdb ran MiXCR on the multiplex PCR reads. The sample lists about 74,000 distinct CDR3 sequences, over 60% occurring once. This clonotype ranks as large. Its antigen is not identified.

The J gene is TRBJ2-7, the V gene TRBV6-5, with 9 bases fitting TRBD1. The source of this sequence is a man in his forties or fifties with primary liver carcinoma and hepatitis B virus infection. The sequencing sample was made of liver tumor tissue from sampling region 4. The subset: tumor region T4, right-lateral pole. The CDR3 protein is CASSPSRDRVEQYF. For the CDR3, the DNA is TGTGCCAGCAGTCCATCCCGGGACAGGGTGGAGCAGTACTTC.